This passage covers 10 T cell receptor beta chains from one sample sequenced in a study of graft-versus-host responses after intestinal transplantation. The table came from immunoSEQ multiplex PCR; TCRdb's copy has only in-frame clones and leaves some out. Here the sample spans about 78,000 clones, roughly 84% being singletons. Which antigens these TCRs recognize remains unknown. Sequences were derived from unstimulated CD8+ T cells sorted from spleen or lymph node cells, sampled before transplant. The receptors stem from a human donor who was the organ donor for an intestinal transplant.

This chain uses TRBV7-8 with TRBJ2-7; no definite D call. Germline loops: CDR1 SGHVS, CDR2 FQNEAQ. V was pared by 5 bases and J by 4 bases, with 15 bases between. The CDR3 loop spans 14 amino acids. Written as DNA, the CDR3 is TGTGCCAGCAGCGTTGGGTCTTTGGGGTACGAGCAGTACTTC. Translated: CASSVGSLGYEQYF.

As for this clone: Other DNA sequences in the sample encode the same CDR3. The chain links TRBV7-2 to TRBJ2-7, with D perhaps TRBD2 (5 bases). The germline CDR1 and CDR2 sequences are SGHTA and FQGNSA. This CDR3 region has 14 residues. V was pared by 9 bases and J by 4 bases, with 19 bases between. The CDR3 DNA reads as TGTGCCAGTAGCCGCCCGGGCGGGCTATACGAGCAGTACTTC. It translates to CASSRPGGLYEQYF.

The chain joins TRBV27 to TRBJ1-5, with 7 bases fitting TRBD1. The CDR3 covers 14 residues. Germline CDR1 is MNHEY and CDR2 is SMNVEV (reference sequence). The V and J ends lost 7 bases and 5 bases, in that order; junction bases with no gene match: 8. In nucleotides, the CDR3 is TGTGCCAGCAAATACAGGGGTTCTGATCAGCCCCAGCATTTT. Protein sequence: CASKYRGSDQPQHF.

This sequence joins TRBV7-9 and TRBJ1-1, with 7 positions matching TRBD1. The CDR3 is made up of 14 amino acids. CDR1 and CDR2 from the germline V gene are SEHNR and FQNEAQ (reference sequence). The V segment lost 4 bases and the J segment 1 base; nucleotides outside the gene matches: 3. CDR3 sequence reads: CASSSWTGNTEAFF. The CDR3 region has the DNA TGTGCCAGCAGCTCCTGGACAGGGAACACTGAAGCTTTCTTT.

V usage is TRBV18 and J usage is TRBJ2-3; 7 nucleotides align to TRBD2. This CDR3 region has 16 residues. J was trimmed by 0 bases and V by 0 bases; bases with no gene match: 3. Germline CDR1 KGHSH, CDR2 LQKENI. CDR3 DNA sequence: TGTGCCAGCTCACCACCGCGAGCGGGGAGCACAGATACGCAGTATTTT. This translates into CASSPPRAGSTDTQYF.

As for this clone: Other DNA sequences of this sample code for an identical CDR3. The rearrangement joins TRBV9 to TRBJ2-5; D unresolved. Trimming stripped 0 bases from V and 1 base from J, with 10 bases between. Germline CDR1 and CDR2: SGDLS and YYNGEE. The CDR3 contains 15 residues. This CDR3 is CASSVGGGLQETQYF. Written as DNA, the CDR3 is TGTGCCAGCAGCGTAGGGGGTGGGCTCCAAGAGACCCAGTACTTC.

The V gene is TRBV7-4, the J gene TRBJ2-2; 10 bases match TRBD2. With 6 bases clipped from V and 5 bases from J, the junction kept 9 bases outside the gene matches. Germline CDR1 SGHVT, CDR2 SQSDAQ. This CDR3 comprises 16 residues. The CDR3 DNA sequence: TGTGCCAGCAGGAGAAGCGGGGGGGCCCCGACCGGGGAGCTGTTTTTT. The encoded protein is CASRRSGGAPTGELFF.

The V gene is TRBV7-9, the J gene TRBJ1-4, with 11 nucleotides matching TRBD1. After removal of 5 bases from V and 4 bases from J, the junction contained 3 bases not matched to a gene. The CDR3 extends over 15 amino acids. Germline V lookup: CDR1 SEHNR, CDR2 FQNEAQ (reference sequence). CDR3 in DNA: TGTGCCAGCAGCGGACAGGGGGCTGGTAATGAAAAACTGTTTTTT. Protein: CASSGQGAGNEKLFF.

This CDR3 is CASDLAGGPSYEQYF. CDR3 in DNA: TGCGCCAGTGACTTAGCGGGGGGCCCATCCTACGAGCAGTACTTC. The chain is built from TRBV5-1 and TRBJ2-7; 10 nucleotides agree with TRBD2. Per the germline V gene, CDR1 is SGHRS and CDR2 is YFSETQ. The CDR3 spans 15 residues. V dropped 8 bases and J dropped 1; count of bases not matched to a gene: 9.

This CDR3 is CASSLMGGVYEQYF. DNA for the CDR3: TGTGCCAGCAGCTTAATGGGGGGGGTCTACGAGCAGTACTTC. The chain uses TRBV7-3 and TRBJ2-7; TRBD2 aligns across 7 bases. CDR3 length: 14 amino acids. J gave up 3 bases and V 1 base, and 3 bases lay outside the gene matches. Germline CDR1 and CDR2: SGHTA and FQGTGA.